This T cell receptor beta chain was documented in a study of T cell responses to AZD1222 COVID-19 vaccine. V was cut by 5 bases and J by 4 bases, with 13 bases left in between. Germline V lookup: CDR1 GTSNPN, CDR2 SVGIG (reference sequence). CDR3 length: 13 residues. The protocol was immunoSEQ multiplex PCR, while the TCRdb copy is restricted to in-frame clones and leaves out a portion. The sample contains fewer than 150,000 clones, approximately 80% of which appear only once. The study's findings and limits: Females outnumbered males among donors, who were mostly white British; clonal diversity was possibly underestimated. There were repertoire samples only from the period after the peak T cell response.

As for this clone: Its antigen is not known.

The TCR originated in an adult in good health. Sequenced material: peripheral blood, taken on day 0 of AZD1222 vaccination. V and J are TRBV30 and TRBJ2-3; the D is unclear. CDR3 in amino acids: CAWARLNPDTQYF. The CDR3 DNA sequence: TGTGCCTGGGCTAGACTCAATCCAGATACGCAGTATTTT.